This T cell receptor (beta chain) comes out of a study of shared clonotypes between healthy human individuals. Study background: CD8 memory received one plate per donor, CD8 naive two, CD4 memory three and CD4 naive three.

V was trimmed by 0 bases and J by 7 bases, leaving 10 bases between them. Germline CDR1 and CDR2: ENHRY and SYGVKD. CDR3 length: 13 amino acids. On this clone: The target antigen is unknown.

Broader study findings: When naive CD4 clonotypes were compared across several donors, around 4.6% were shared. When compared with the clonotypes that were shared by all four sorted-subset donors, the non-shared clonotypes turned out to have lower generation probabilities.

This was a deep-level run. The protocol was immunoSEQ multiplex PCR, while the TCRdb copy is restricted to in-frame clones and leaves out a portion. The sample lists about 2.4 million clones; over 85% were seen once. The clonotype was recovered from a man in his late teens or twenties in good health. Some clones in this sample may be carry-over from other donors' samples. The chain has TRBV10-3 and TRBJ2-7; D is unclear. The source material was naive CD4+ T cells from PBMCs. Subset here: CD45RA+ positively selected. The CDR3: CAISESNKLEQYF. The CDR3 DNA is TGTGCCATCAGTGAGTCGAACAAGTTAGAGCAGTACTTC.